This section outlines one T cell receptor (beta chain) sequence together with its context. As yet, its antigen is unknown. These data are taken from a study of OX40 agonist ivuxolimab in advanced cancers. Study background: Administration of intravenous ivuxolimab to patients occurred every 2 weeks at 0.01 to 10 mg/kg. Three partial responders included one hepatocellular carcinoma patient and two cutaneous melanoma patients.

The repertoire was sequenced with immunoSEQ multiplex PCR; TCRdb's copy has only in-frame clones and lacks some. The table records fewer than 70,000 clones, roughly 83% of them present only once. CDR1 is SEHNR, CDR2 FQNEAQ, per germline (reference sequence). CDR3 size: 15 residues. Trimming cost V 0 bases and J 4 bases, with 13 bases left between them. Study-level findings and limits: A proportion of nonresponders additionally exhibited low normalized T-cell clonal expansion. Specificity for antigen went undetermined in the expanded peripheral T cells.

The receptor was isolated from an adult with an advanced solid tumor such as melanoma, head and neck, liver or kidney cancer. The sample was CD4+ or CD8+ T cells sorted from blood, taken in a trial of the OX40 agonist ivuxolimab. The chain links TRBV7-9 to TRBJ2-7, with D possibly matching TRBD1 (7 bases). In DNA, the CDR3 is TGTGCCAGCAGCTTAGCGTCAGGGGGAGGTTACGAGCAGTACTTC. Translated, it gives CASSLASGGGYEQYF.